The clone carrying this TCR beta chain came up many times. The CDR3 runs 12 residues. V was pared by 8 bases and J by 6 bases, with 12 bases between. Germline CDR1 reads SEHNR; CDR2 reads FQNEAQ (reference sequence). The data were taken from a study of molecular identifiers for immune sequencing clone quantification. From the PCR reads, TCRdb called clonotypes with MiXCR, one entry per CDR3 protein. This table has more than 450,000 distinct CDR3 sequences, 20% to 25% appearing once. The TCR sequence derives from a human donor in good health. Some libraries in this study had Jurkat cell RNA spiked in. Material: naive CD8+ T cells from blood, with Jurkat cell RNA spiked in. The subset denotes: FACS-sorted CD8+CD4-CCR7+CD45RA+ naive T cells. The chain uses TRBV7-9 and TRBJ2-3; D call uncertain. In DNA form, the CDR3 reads TGTGCCAGCGGTGGATTCGAGGATACGCAGTATTTT. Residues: CASGGFEDTQYF.